The T cell receptor (beta chain) under discussion was sequenced for a study of T cells after yellow fever vaccination (dated by TCRdb to the late 2010s). Background for the entire study: Libraries from fractions with low cell numbers were prepared with the SMART-Seq v4 Ultra Low Input RNA kit. Blood was collected at multiple timepoints before and after primary and secondary immunization, and bulk PBMC replicates and cell subsets were isolated. The cohort comprised two healthy male donors, one aged 18 to 29 and one aged 30 to 40 years. To track T-cell clones before and after primary and booster YFV17D yellow fever vaccination, bulk TCR alpha and beta repertoires were sequenced longitudinally.

The treatment or condition label, read with the paper, signifies: live attenuated yellow fever vaccine strain. A standard Ficoll-Paque protocol was used to isolate PBMCs from peripheral blood. Dynabeads CD4 and CD8 positive selection kits were used to isolate CD4 and CD8 T-cell fractions. RNA was extracted with TriZol from bulk PBMCs, CD4 and CD8 fractions, and dextramer-positive and dextramer-negative fractions. Study-wide conclusions, independent of this receptor: Computational filtering was needed because FACS-sorted repertoires could contain abundant contaminating clonotypes from the bulk population. Most clones expanded after primary vaccination (roughly 96% of CD4 and 70% to 90% of CD8) were re-detected after the booster, suggesting that broad memory maintenance occurred. The study included only two donors, which limits how far the findings can be generalized. The secondary T-cell response was weaker than the primary response but faster, peaking on day 5 instead of day 15. A small fraction of clonotypes showed up in both the CD4 and CD8 compartments, probably as a result of convergent recombination.

This clonotype occurred a few times. The antigen it binds to is not known. No per-base quality is available; no much larger clone lies one base away. The cysteine opens and the phenylalanine closes a CDR3 of 16 amino acids. The CDR3 DNA has 48 bases and is translated from base 1. Looking up the germline V gene yields CDR1 LGHNA and CDR2 YSLEER. The junction shows trimming of 6 bases on V and 0 bases on J, and the gene matches do not reach 8 bases of it. Sequencing was performed on an Illumina NovaSeq 6000. TCR cDNA was synthesized by 5'RACE template switching, through which a universal primer site and unique molecular identifiers were introduced. cDNA synthesis was primed from both the TCR alpha and TCR beta constant segments. Library amplification involved two PCR steps, and the second step added sample barcodes and sequencing adapters. Sequencing of libraries was performed on Illumina HiSeq 2500 (2x100 bp) or NovaSeq (2x150 bp). Processing in the source paper ran as follows. MIGEC handled demultiplexing of reads and collapsing into UMI consensus sequences, while MiXCR performed V(D)J alignment. Vaccine-responding clonotypes were defined with edgeR using replicate PBMC samples, requiring FDR below 0.01 and a log2 fold change above 5 up to day 15. Each bulk clonotype was labeled CD4 or CD8 based on which sequenced repertoire, CD4 or CD8, contained the clonotype at higher abundance. TCRdb trimmed public reads at Q25 via fastp, called clones via MiXCR and kept in-frame beta chains. Each entry is one CDR3 protein sequence, shown with its most common DNA and genes. TCRdb's processing, not the authors', yielded these V and J calls. This sample comprises some 300,000 distinct CDR3 sequences, around 8.6% of them detected only once. The biggest ten clones account for 3% to 3.5% of the sample.

The material sequenced was CD4+ T cells sorted from PBMCs, taken 5 days after the yellow fever booster vaccination. The sequence derives from a man aged 18-30 years who received the YFV17D yellow fever vaccine. The rearranged chain carries TRBV4-3 and TRBJ1-1, with 9 bases in between that match TRBD1. Here the CDR3 is given as CASSLGQGYLNTEAFF. In nucleotides, the sequence is TGCGCCAGCAGTCTAGGACAGGGGTATCTGAACACTGAAGCTTTCTTT.